A single T cell receptor beta chain is shown here with its context. These data are taken from a study of blood T cell repertoires in COVID-19. As for the study in general: Acute and convalescent COVID-19 samples came from the United States, Italy and Spain. T cells, B-cell-depleted T cells, or PBMCs provided the cDNA or gDNA that served as material.

As handled by the study authors: Estimation of nucleated cell counts relied on the amplification of reference gene primers. Libraries were prepared by immunoSEQ multiplex PCR; TCRdb keeps only in-frame clonotypes and omits some of them. From that table come the V and J calls and clone size; the DNA was used to work out D and trimming. The table records 390,000 or so clones, around 89% of them present only once. Those enrolled in Seattle joined during active infection and were followed longitudinally afterward. The CDR3 sequence is 16 residues long. Germline-derived CDR1 and CDR2 are SEHNR and FQNEAQ (reference sequence). V lost 5 bases and J 0 bases, leaving 14 bases between the germline ends.

The receptor was isolated from a woman aged 25 to 39 with COVID-19, enrolled during active disease. V is TRBV7-9 and J is TRBJ2-4; TRBD1 is a possible D gene (6 bases). The sequenced material came from peripheral blood. CDR3 nucleotides: TGTGCCAGCAGCCCCCGGGACACCATAGCCAAAAACATTCAGTACTTC. It codes for CASSPRDTIAKNIQYF.